Presented here are 16 T cell receptor beta chains from one specimen sequenced in a study of OX40 agonist ivuxolimab in advanced cancers. Assay used: immunoSEQ multiplex PCR; TCRdb lists only in-frame clones, some missing. The sample includes over 70,000 clones, approximately 90% of them seen just once. The sample in question was CD4+ or CD8+ T cells sorted from blood, obtained in a trial of the OX40 agonist ivuxolimab. The receptors originated from an adult with an advanced solid tumor such as melanoma, head and neck, liver or kidney cancer.

CDR3 sequence reads: CASSLRRGEETQYF. The CDR3 nucleotides are TGTGCCAGCAGCCTCCGGCGGGGGGAAGAGACCCAGTACTTC. The gene calls are TRBV7-7 and TRBJ2-5, with TRBD2 matching 8 bases. Losses at the gene ends were 5 bases for V and 3 bases for J; bases not matched to a gene: 5. Germline assignment: CDR1 SSHAT and CDR2 FNYEAQ (reference sequence). The CDR3 is made up of 14 amino acids.

The chain recombines TRBV7-8 with TRBJ2-7; TRBD1 matches 8 bases. V lost 0 bases, J lost 8 bases, and 3 bases stayed unmatched. Per germline, CDR1 SGHVS and CDR2 FQNEAQ. CDR3 size: 13 residues. The CDR3 spells CASSLADRGKQYF. CDR3 DNA: TGTGCCAGCAGCTTAGCCGACAGGGGAAAGCAGTACTTC.

The V and J genes are TRBV10-3 and TRBJ2-3, with TRBD1 identical over 8 bases. The CDR3 length is 20 residues. Trimming took 4 bases from V and 0 from J; bases not matched to a gene: 18. Germline CDR1 ENHRY, CDR2 SYGVKD. CDR3 sequence reads: CAISARQGSISSTSTDTQYF. The CDR3 coding sequence is TGTGCCATCAGTGCACGACAGGGGAGTATTTCATCTACTAGCACAGATACGCAGTATTTT.

This clone came up once. The rearrangement joins TRBV30 to TRBJ1-1; 7 nucleotides agree with TRBD1. The CDR3 runs 12 residues. Looked up from germline, CDR1 is GTSNPN and CDR2 is SVGIG (reference sequence). The V segment lost 3 bases and the J segment 5 bases; nucleotides outside the gene matches: 3. The CDR3 region is CAWRMGQTEAFF. The CDR3 coding sequence is TGTGCCTGGAGAATGGGACAGACTGAAGCTTTCTTT.

The chain links TRBV7-8 to TRBJ2-4; 9 bases match TRBD1. The CDR3 consists of 19 residues. The germline CDR1 and CDR2 sequences are SGHVS and FQNEAQ. The trim removed 5 bases at V and 1 base at J, leaving 15 bases unmatched. The CDR3 DNA reads as TGTGCCAGCAGCCCCCAGCCCCCACAGGGGGCCTCGGCCAAAAACATTCAGTACTTC. This codes for CASSPQPPQGASAKNIQYF.

This chain links TRBV27 with TRBJ1-1; no firm D call. In germline, CDR1 is MNHEY, CDR2 SMNVEV (reference sequence). This CDR3 is built from 13 residues. Trimming took 4 bases from V and 4 from J, leaving 10 bases between them. CDR3 DNA: TGTGCCAGCAGTTCATGGGCCGGCACTGAAGCTTTCTTT. It translates to CASSSWAGTEAFF.

The V gene is TRBV6-5, the J gene TRBJ1-2; no definite D call. Trimming stripped 0 bases from V and 4 bases from J, with 12 bases between. Germline V lookup: CDR1 MNHEY, CDR2 SVGAGI. The CDR3 sequence is 15 residues long. In nucleotides, the CDR3 is TGTGCCAGCAGTTACTCTGGTGGCAAGTCCTATGGCTACACCTTC. Residues: CASSYSGGKSYGYTF.

The rearrangement links TRBV2 to TRBJ2-3; 7 nucleotides line up with TRBD2. The germline CDR1 and CDR2 sequences are SNHLY and FYNNEI. The CDR3 length is 15 residues. Unmatched junction bases numbered 7, after V lost 4 bases and J lost 3 bases. This CDR3 reads CASSVESGGTDTQYF. The CDR3 DNA reads as TGTGCCAGCAGTGTGGAGTCGGGGGGTACAGATACGCAGTATTTT.

V gene TRBV7-7 combines with J gene TRBJ2-1; TRBD2 matches 7 bases. After removal of 4 bases from V and 5 bases from J, the junction contained 8 bases not matched to a gene. This CDR3 is built from 15 residues. Germline V gives CDR1 SSHAT, CDR2 FNYEAQ (reference sequence). The CDR3 nucleotides read TGTGCCAGCAGCTCCAAGGCGGGGGAGCACAATGAGCAGTTCTTC. As protein: CASSSKAGEHNEQFF.

The chain is built from TRBV7-6 and TRBJ2-5; D ambiguous. The CDR3 is 12 amino acids. Germline CDR1 and CDR2: SGHVS and FNYEAQ. V lost 3 bases and J 3 bases, leaving 5 bases between the germline ends. CDR3 protein: CASSFAEETQYF. The CDR3 bases are TGTGCCAGCAGCTTTGCGGAAGAGACCCAGTACTTC. The full variable domain, rest sourced from reference TRBV7-6 and TRBJ2-5, is GAGVSQSPRYKVTKRGQDVALRCDPISGHVSLYWYRQALGQGPEFLTYFNYEAQQDKSGLPNDRFSAERPEGSISTLTIQRTEQRDSAMYRCASSFAEETQYFGPGTRLLVL.

The chain links TRBV12-2 to TRBJ2-4; TRBD1 is the table's D call, not checked against the DNA. TRBV12-2 constitutes a pseudogene. The CDR3 spans 19 residues. The CDR3 protein is CASRSTVEGASGAKNIQYF. CDR3 DNA sequence: TGTGCAAGTCGCTCAACCGTAGAGGGGGCATCGGGGGCCAAAAACATTCAGTACTTC.

V usage is TRBV5-6 and J usage is TRBJ2-5; D is ambiguous. V lost 3 bases and J 5 bases, leaving 14 bases between the germline ends. The CDR3 is 14 residues long. From germline, CDR1 is SGHDT and CDR2 YYEEEE. CDR3 protein: CASSYTSSVETQYF. The CDR3 DNA reads TGTGCCAGCAGCTATACGTCGAGCGTTGAGACCCAGTACTTC.

The chain has TRBV18 and TRBJ2-5; maybe TRBD1 (6 bases). The CDR3 length is 15 residues. Trimming removed 2 bases from V and 5 bases from J, with 15 bases in between. Germline CDR1 is KGHSH and CDR2 is LQKENI. The CDR3 bases are TGTGCCAGCTCACCAGCCCAGGGGTTCAGGGAGACCCAGTACTTC. As protein: CASSPAQGFRETQYF.

V is TRBV6-1 and J is TRBJ1-2; D possibly corresponds to TRBD1 (5 bases). V was clipped by 8 bases and J by 3 bases, with 16 bases between them. CDR3 size: 14 residues. In germline, CDR1 is MNHNS, CDR2 SASEGT. The CDR3 DNA reads as TGTGCCAGCCTCCCGGGGGGGAGTTACTATGGCTACACCTTC. Translation gives CASLPGGSYYGYTF.

This clone was counted a single time. The rearrangement joins TRBV9 to TRBJ1-6, with 10 bases lining up with TRBD1. The CDR3 loop spans 18 amino acids. The V segment lost 4 bases and the J segment 9 bases; nucleotides outside the gene matches: 16. From germline, CDR1 is SGDLS and CDR2 YYNGEE. The CDR3 coding sequence is TGTGCCAGCAGCATCCGGCCGACAGGGGGCCCTGCCCCTTCACCCCTCCACTTT. As protein: CASSIRPTGGPAPSPLHF.

This clone was seen just once. This chain connects TRBV20-1 to TRBJ2-4; D is uncertain. V lost 4 bases and J 7 bases, leaving 8 bases between the germline ends. CDR1 is DFQATT, CDR2 SNEGSKA, per germline (reference sequence). The CDR3 extends over 11 amino acids. CDR3 in amino acids: CSATDVNIQYF. The CDR3 nucleotides read TGCAGTGCTACGGACGTGAACATTCAGTACTTC.